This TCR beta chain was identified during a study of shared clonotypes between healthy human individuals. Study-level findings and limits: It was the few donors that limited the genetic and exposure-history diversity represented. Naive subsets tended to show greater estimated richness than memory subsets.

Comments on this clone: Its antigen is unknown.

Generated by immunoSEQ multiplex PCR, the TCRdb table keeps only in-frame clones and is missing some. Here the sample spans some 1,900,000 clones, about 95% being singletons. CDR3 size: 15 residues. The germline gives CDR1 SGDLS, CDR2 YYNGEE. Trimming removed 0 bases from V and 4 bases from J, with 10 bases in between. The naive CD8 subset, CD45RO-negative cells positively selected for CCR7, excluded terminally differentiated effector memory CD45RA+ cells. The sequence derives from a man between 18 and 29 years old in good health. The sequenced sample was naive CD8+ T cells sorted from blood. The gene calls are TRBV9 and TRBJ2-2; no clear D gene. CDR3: CASSVAASATGELFF. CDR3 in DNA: TGTGCCAGCAGCGTAGCGGCGTCGGCCACCGGGGAGCTGTTTTTT.